The 30 T cell receptor beta chains presented below share a single source sample, sequenced in a study of blood T cell repertoires in COVID-19. Produced via immunoSEQ multiplex PCR; TCRdb's table is partial and in-frame only. The repertoire holds roughly 260,000 clones, around 90% seen once, with 3.5% to 4.5% in the top ten. The source material was peripheral blood. The receptors here all came from a man aged 60 to 75 who had recovered from COVID-19.

The rearrangement joins TRBV29-1 to TRBJ2-3; possible D gene TRBD2, 5 bases. The CDR3 runs to 18 residues. The ends were cut back, 0 bases at V and 2 bases at J, with 21 bases in the middle. Germline CDR1 is SQVTM and CDR2 is ANQGSEA. The CDR3 DNA sequence: TGCAGCGTTGAAGATGGGAACCTAGGACTGGGCTACACAGATACGCAGTATTTT. Translating it yields CSVEDGNLGLGYTDTQYF.

As regards this clone: The junction does not match germline at one end; this may be a read error. The chain combines TRBV12-3 or TRBV12-4 with TRBJ2-4, with D perhaps TRBD1 (6 bases). This CDR3 spans 13 amino acids. The CDR3 DNA sequence: TGTGCCAGCAGTCCACGGACAGACGCAAAGGGGGACTTC. The encoded protein is CASSPRTDAKGDF.

This rearrangement joins TRBV5-8 to TRBJ1-3; D is ambiguous. Germline assignment: CDR1 SGHTS and CDR2 YDEGEE. The CDR3 is 16 residues long. Trimming removed 4 bases at V and 0 bases at J, with 14 bases between. CDR3 protein: CASSPLGGSSGNTIYF. CDR3 sequence (DNA): TGTGCCAGCAGCCCGTTGGGCGGGAGCTCTGGAAACACCATATATTTT.

Written as DNA, the CDR3 is TGCGCCAGCAGCCAAGTAAGAGGTGACTCTTATTCACCCCTCCACTTT. Translated: CASSQVRGDSYSPLHF. The chain joins TRBV4-1 to TRBJ1-6; D is undetermined. This CDR3 spans 16 amino acids. In germline, CDR1 is MGHRA, CDR2 YSYEKL. The germline V and J ends were trimmed by 1 base and 8 bases, with 15 bases remaining between them.

The chain combines TRBV9 with TRBJ1-1; D may be TRBD1 (6 bases). Germline V lookup: CDR1 SGDLS, CDR2 YYNGEE. Trimming removed 0 bases at V and 5 bases at J, with 14 bases between. The length of the CDR3 is 15 residues. CDR3 sequence (DNA): TGTGCCAGCAGCGTAGGGGCAGGGGATAATACTGAAGCTTTCTTT. Translated, it gives CASSVGAGDNTEAFF.

The V gene is TRBV4-2, the J gene TRBJ1-2; TRBD1 aligns across 7 bases. CDR1 is LGHNA and CDR2 is YNFKEQ in the germline V gene. Losses at the gene ends were 1 base for V and 8 bases for J; bases not matched to a gene: 7. The CDR3 length is 14 residues. DNA of the CDR3: TGTGCCAGCAGCCAAGTTTCTAGACAGGGAGGCTACACCTTC. Encoded protein: CASSQVSRQGGYTF.

The chain has TRBV5-1 and TRBJ2-3; maybe TRBD1 (5 bases). The V gene lost 2 bases and the J gene lost 1 base, with 11 bases spanning the gap. Germline V lookup: CDR1 SGHRS, CDR2 YFSETQ. CDR3 length: 15 residues. CDR3 in DNA: TGCGCCAGCAGCTTACAGGACCCCCGCACAGATACGCAGTATTTT. Translating it yields CASSLQDPRTDTQYF.

The chain uses TRBV10-2 and TRBJ2-1, with 13 bases identical to TRBD2. The CDR3 is 15 residues long. CDR1 and CDR2 (germline): WSHSY, SAAADI. Germline trimming cut 8 bases from V and 3 bases from J; bases unmatched to any gene: 4. The CDR3 nucleotides are TGCGCCAGCGGAAGGACTAGCGGGGGCTACAATGAGCAGTTCTTC. Encoded protein: CASGRTSGGYNEQFF.

The J gene is TRBJ1-2, the V gene TRBV5-6; 11 bases fit TRBD1. Germline V lookup: CDR1 SGHDT, CDR2 YYEEEE. V shed 5 bases, J shed 4 bases, and the junction held 4 bases outside the gene matches. CDR3 length equals 14 residues. The chain's CDR3 is CASRPGTGGYGYTF. For the CDR3, the DNA is TGTGCCAGCAGACCCGGGACAGGGGGCTATGGCTACACCTTC.

The V and J genes are TRBV25-1 and TRBJ1-3; D is unresolved. The germline V and J ends were trimmed by 3 bases and 0 bases, with 15 bases remaining between them. CDR1 is MGHDK, CDR2 SYGVNS, per germline. The CDR3 runs to 17 residues. CDR3 in DNA: TGTGCCAGCAGTGACTCCCCGCGACTTATCTCTGGAAACACCATATATTTT. Protein sequence: CASSDSPRLISGNTIYF.

V usage is TRBV3-1 (or the pseudogene TRBV3-2) and J usage is TRBJ1-2, with D maybe TRBD1 (6 bases). The CDR3 extends over 17 amino acids. The germline V gene encodes CDR1 LGHDT and CDR2 YNNKEL (reference sequence). V was shortened by 0 bases and J by 0 bases, with 14 bases between the two germline ends. The CDR3 spells CASSQDMGRGANYGYTF. The CDR3 DNA reads TGTGCCAGCAGCCAAGATATGGGCAGGGGAGCTAACTATGGCTACACCTTC.

This rearrangement joins TRBV5-4 to TRBJ2-7, with D possibly matching TRBD1 (5 bases). CDR3 length equals 14 residues. The germline V gene has CDR1 SGHNT and CDR2 YYREEE (reference sequence). The ends were cut back, 4 bases at V and 2 bases at J, with 13 bases in the middle. CDR3 region: CASSPRQRPYEQYF. The CDR3 bases are TGTGCCAGCAGCCCCAGACAGAGACCCTACGAGCAGTACTTC.

The rearrangement uses TRBV7-8 and TRBJ2-7; D is ambiguous. This CDR3 comprises 11 residues. Germline V gene data show CDR1 as SGHVS and CDR2 as FQNEAQ. Trimming cost V 1 base and J 11 bases, with 9 bases left between them. CDR3 residues: CASSLVGEKYF. For the CDR3, the DNA is TGTGCCAGCAGCTTAGTAGGAGAAAAGTACTTC.

V and J are TRBV7-2 and TRBJ2-7, with 11 bases that match TRBD2. The V and J ends lost 5 bases and 2 bases, in that order; junction bases with no gene match: 8. The CDR3 totals 16 residues. Germline CDR1 reads SGHTA; CDR2 reads FQGNSA. The CDR3 sequence: CASSEDSGGVPYEQYF. The CDR3 DNA sequence: TGTGCCAGCAGCGAAGATAGCGGGGGGGTTCCCTACGAGCAGTACTTC.

This rearrangement joins TRBV6-2 or TRBV6-3 to TRBJ1-3; 8 nucleotides match TRBD1. Germline CDR1 reads MNHEY; CDR2 reads SVGEGT. The CDR3 sequence is 16 residues long. Germline trimming cut 6 bases from V and 8 bases from J; bases unmatched to any gene: 15. CDR3 bases: TGTGCCAGCAGCTCGACGGACAGGGCGTCTAGATACACCATATATTTT. This codes for CASSSTDRASRYTIYF.

V usage is TRBV12-5 and J usage is TRBJ1-2, with a tentative D call TRBD1 (6 bases). V was trimmed by 0 bases and J by 0 bases, leaving 14 bases between them. Germline lookup yields CDR1 LGHNT and CDR2 FRNRAP. CDR3 length: 17 amino acids. This CDR3 is CASGLVGGQSPNYGYTF. The CDR3 DNA is TGTGCTAGTGGTTTGGTAGGAGGACAGAGCCCTAACTATGGCTACACCTTC. Combining the CDR3 with reference TRBV12-5 and TRBJ1-2 gives the whole variable domain DARVTQTPRHKVTEMGQEVTMRCQPILGHNTVFWYRQTMMQGLELLAYFRNRAPLDDSGMPKDRFSAEMPDATLATLKIQPSEPRDSAVYFCASGLVGGQSPNYGYTFGSGTRLTVV.

The V call is TRBV12-5, the J call TRBJ2-1; 8 bases align to TRBD2. V lost 5 bases and J lost 0; bases outside the gene matches: 18. The CDR3 length is 20 residues. Germline V gives CDR1 LGHNT, CDR2 FRNRAP. CDR3 region: CASGLLRASGRESSYNEQFF. In nucleotides, the CDR3 is TGTGCTAGTGGTCTCCTCCGGGCTAGCGGGCGGGAGAGCTCCTACAATGAGCAGTTCTTC.

The CDR3 reads CASSDQVPGGRYGYTF. In DNA, the CDR3 is TGTGCCAGCAGTGACCAAGTTCCAGGGGGCAGGTATGGCTACACCTTC. The chain links TRBV2 to TRBJ1-2; 8 nucleotides line up with TRBD1. The CDR3 is made up of 16 amino acids. V dropped 3 bases and J dropped 5; count of bases not matched to a gene: 11. Germline V gives CDR1 SNHLY, CDR2 FYNNEI.

The chain couples TRBV19 to TRBJ2-7, with TRBD2 matching over 7 bases. Per the germline V gene, CDR1 is LNHDA and CDR2 is SQIVND (reference sequence). The CDR3 spans 13 residues. V lost 5 bases, J lost 1 base, and 2 bases stayed unmatched. For the CDR3, the DNA is TGTGCCAGTAGTGCGGGACTATCCTACGAGCAGTACTTC. Protein: CASSAGLSYEQYF.

This rearrangement joins TRBV21-1 to TRBJ2-1; the DNA was not used to check the table's D call, TRBD2. TRBV21-1 is noted as a pseudogene. This CDR3 has 14 residues. The DNA for the CDR3 is TGTGCCAGCAGCAAAGTACGTTCTAACAATGAGCAGTTCTTC. Its protein is CASSKVRSNNEQFF.

The V gene is TRBV4-1, the J gene TRBJ2-1; a possible D gene is TRBD1 (5 bases). Germline V gives CDR1 MGHRA, CDR2 YSYEKL. The CDR3 has 13 amino acids. Trimming took off 4 bases at V and 4 bases at J, with 8 bases between the two ends. CDR3 in DNA: TGCGCCAGCAGCCTGTCAGGGTACAATGAGCAGTTCTTC. It encodes CASSLSGYNEQFF.

The CDR3 spells CASSLGQGKGQPQHF. The CDR3, as DNA: TGTGCCAGCAGCTTGGGACAGGGAAAAGGACAGCCCCAGCATTTT. The chain recombines TRBV5-5 with TRBJ1-5; 7 bases are a match to TRBD1. CDR1 is SGHKS, CDR2 YYEKEE, per germline (reference sequence). Germline trimming cut 0 bases from V and 7 bases from J; bases unmatched to any gene: 7. The CDR3 consists of 15 residues.

This chain uses TRBV21-1 with TRBJ1-2; the D segment call TRBD1 is taken from the table without a DNA check. TRBV21-1 is a recognized pseudogene. The CDR3 is 18 residues long. CDR3 bases: TGTGCCAGCAGCAAAGCGGCTTCGACAGGGGTTGGGGGCTATGGCTACACCTTC. Translation: CASSKAASTGVGGYGYTF.

V gene TRBV19 combines with J gene TRBJ1-3, with D possibly TRBD1 on 5 matching bases. The length of the CDR3 is 15 residues. V was trimmed by 6 bases and J by 1 base, leaving 13 bases between them. Germline CDR1 LNHDA, CDR2 SQIVND (reference sequence). CDR3 nucleotide sequence: TGTGCCAGTAGCAAAATGACAGTTTCTGGAAACACCATATATTTT. It encodes CASSKMTVSGNTIYF.

The chain couples TRBV30 to TRBJ2-5, with D perhaps TRBD1 (6 bases). Germline V lookup: CDR1 GTSNPN, CDR2 SVGIG (reference sequence). The germline V and J ends were trimmed by 3 bases and 0 bases, with 14 bases remaining between them. This CDR3 is 15 amino acids long. Written as DNA, the CDR3 is TGTGCCTGGAGCCCCTACGGACAGAACCAAGAGACCCAGTACTTC. It translates to CAWSPYGQNQETQYF.

CDR3 in amino acids: CASSKGLENTEAFF. The CDR3 DNA is TGTGCCAGTAGTAAGGGACTGGAGAACACTGAAGCTTTCTTT. This chain uses TRBV19 with TRBJ1-1, with a weak D call TRBD1 (5 bases). CDR3 length equals 14 residues. Germline CDR1 LNHDA, CDR2 SQIVND (reference sequence). The germline V and J ends were trimmed by 4 bases and 1 base, with 10 bases remaining between them.

About this clone itself: At the DNA level, this CDR3 is encoded by other sequences in the same sample as well. The chain employs TRBV19 and TRBJ2-3, with 10 bases matching TRBD2. The V segment lost 5 bases and the J segment 0 bases; nucleotides outside the gene matches: 2. The CDR3 sequence is 15 residues long. Germline V CDR1 and CDR2: LNHDA, SQIVND (reference sequence). The CDR3 DNA follows: TGTGCCAGTAGTGCACTAGCGGGAAGCACAGATACGCAGTATTTT. Amino acids: CASSALAGSTDTQYF.

The chain joins TRBV6-5 to TRBJ2-3; 8 nucleotides line up with TRBD1. The V and J ends lost 6 bases and 0 bases, in that order; junction bases with no gene match: 5. The CDR3 consists of 15 residues. Germline V gene lookup returns CDR1 MNHEY and CDR2 SVGAGI. CDR3 in amino acids: CASRDRATSTDTQYF. CDR3 coding DNA: TGTGCCAGCAGGGACAGGGCTACTAGCACAGATACGCAGTATTTT.

This chain connects TRBV6-5 to TRBJ1-1, with 8 bases lining up with TRBD1. V shed 7 bases, J shed 1 base, and the junction held 2 bases outside the gene matches. This CDR3 has 13 amino acids. Germline-derived CDR1 and CDR2 are MNHEY and SVGAGI. CDR3 sequence reads: CASKGTGNTEAFF. The CDR3 region has the DNA TGTGCCAGCAAGGGGACAGGGAACACTGAAGCTTTCTTT.

The chain has TRBV5-1 and TRBJ1-2; possible D gene TRBD1, 5 bases. The CDR3 has 15 residues. V gave up 6 bases and J gave up 4 bases, with 19 bases separating them. From germline, CDR1 is SGHRS and CDR2 YFSETQ. DNA of the CDR3: TGCGCCAGCAACCCGGGGGGACGCGCCTTCTATGGCTACACCTTC. Amino acid sequence: CASNPGGRAFYGYTF.